This T cell receptor beta chain originates from a study of identical twins. General study results and limits: Out-of-frame alpha sequences common to twins exhibited an excess of low generation probability. Insertions were fewer in abundant cord blood beta clonotypes, whereas memory repertoires showed none of this pattern.

MiXCR, applied by TCRdb to the 5' RACE reads, yields one record per CDR3 protein. The sample has hundreds of thousands of distinct CDR3 sequences, around 20% seen once. This CDR3 has 11 residues. Germline assignment: CDR1 SQVTM and CDR2 ANQGSEA. V lost 6 bases to trimming and J lost 1 base, with 6 bases between them. This clonotype was seen only a few times. Its antigen is undetermined. This sample was also put to use in a study of T cells expressing NK-cell markers. That source adds: Eight donors were sequenced, of whom seven were HCMV-seropositive, while the remaining one was HCMV-seronegative.

Sequencing was performed on PBMCs. This TCR was recovered from a woman between 18 and 29 years old in good health. This rearrangement joins TRBV29-1 to TRBJ1-1; no clear D gene. The CDR3: CSVKTNTEAFF. DNA of the CDR3: TGCAGCGTAAAAACGAACACTGAAGCTTTCTTT.